This passage covers 17 T cell receptor beta chains from one sample sequenced in a study of shared clonotypes between healthy human individuals. As defined, naive CD8 cells were CD45RO-negative and positively selected for CCR7, with terminally differentiated effector memory CD45RA+ cells excluded. Here immunoSEQ multiplex PCR was the method, and the copy in TCRdb shows in-frame clones only, minus some. The sample contains around 580,000 clones, about 98% of which appear only once. Source material: naive CD8+ T cells sorted from blood. The source is a man aged 25 to 45 in good health.

The rearrangement uses TRBV7-2 and TRBJ2-7; 11 bases line up with TRBD2. From germline, CDR1 is SGHTA and CDR2 FQGNSA. V lost 2 bases, J lost 2 bases, and 5 bases stayed unmatched. This CDR3 comprises 16 residues. The CDR3 loop is CASSLRLAGGAYEQYF. CDR3 nucleotides: TGTGCCAGCAGCTTAAGGCTAGCGGGAGGAGCCTACGAGCAGTACTTC.

V and J are TRBV10-2 and TRBJ2-1, with TRBD1 as a possible D gene (5 bases). With 6 bases removed from V and 9 bases from J, the gap between germline ends came to 12 bases. CDR1 and CDR2 from the germline V gene are WSHSY and SAAADI. The CDR3 is made up of 12 amino acids. The CDR3 spells CASSIGDIEQFF. DNA of the CDR3: TGCGCCAGCAGCATAGGGGATATTGAGCAGTTCTTC.

V is TRBV7-2 and J is TRBJ2-7, with D perhaps matching TRBD1 or TRBD2 (6 bases each). Germline V gene data show CDR1 as SGHTA and CDR2 as FQGNSA. The CDR3 contains 15 residues. The V end lost 1 base, the J end lost 6 bases, and 16 bases lay between the germline ends. CDR3 region: CASSLVAGEAGEQYF. For the CDR3, the DNA is TGTGCCAGCAGCTTAGTTGCAGGGGAGGCGGGCGAGCAGTACTTC.

The chain has TRBV5-4 and TRBJ1-1; 10 bases map to TRBD1. Trimming took 5 bases from V and 3 from J; bases not matched to a gene: 10. The CDR3 covers 16 residues. Germline-derived CDR1 and CDR2 are SGHNT and YYREEE (reference sequence). CDR3 nucleotides: TGTGCCAGCAGTTTCACCGGGACAGGGGTGGACACTGAAGCTTTCTTT. It encodes CASSFTGTGVDTEAFF.

The CDR3 coding sequence is TGTGCCAGCAGCTTAGAACCTGGAGCTAATGAGCAGTTCTTC. Translated: CASSLEPGANEQFF. The genes are TRBV7-2 and TRBJ2-1; D gene ambiguous. The CDR3 has 14 residues. The V gene's germline CDR1 is SGHTA and CDR2 FQGNSA. Trimming left V 1 base short and J 7 bases short, with 11 bases between.

This chain uses TRBV14 with TRBJ2-3, with D perhaps TRBD1 (5 bases). The germline CDR1 and CDR2 sequences are SGHDN and FVKESK. V lost 2 bases, J lost 2 bases, and 11 bases lay in between. This CDR3 is built from 15 residues. This chain's CDR3 is CASSQWGGDTDTQYF. CDR3 bases: TGTGCCAGCAGCCAATGGGGCGGCGACACAGATACGCAGTATTTT.

The chain has TRBV7-2 and TRBJ1-5, with 10 bases lining up with TRBD1. J was trimmed by 4 bases and V by 1 base; bases with no gene match: 1. The length of the CDR3 is 15 residues. Germline CDR1 reads SGHTA; CDR2 reads FQGNSA. The CDR3 coding sequence is TGTGCCAGCAGCTTAGGACAGGGGGCGAATCAGCCCCAGCATTTT. Its protein is CASSLGQGANQPQHF. Full variable domain (rest looked up from reference TRBV7-2 and TRBJ1-5): GAGVSQSPSNKVTEKGKDVELRCDPISGHTALYWYRQSLGQGLEFLIYFQGNSAPDKSGLPSDRFSAERTGGSVSTLTIQRTQQEDSAVYLCASSLGQGANQPQHFGDGTRLSIL.

The sample holds one count of this clone. This chain joins TRBV11-2 and TRBJ2-3; TRBD2 agrees at 8 bases. This CDR3 is 17 amino acids long. After removal of 5 bases from V and 2 bases from J, the junction contained 12 bases not matched to a gene. CDR1 and CDR2 from the germline V gene are SGHAT and FQNNGV. The chain's CDR3 is CASSPDGTRRFTDTQYF. The CDR3 region has the DNA TGTGCCAGCAGCCCGGACGGGACTAGGAGGTTCACAGATACGCAGTATTTT.

CDR3 nucleotides: TGTGCCAGTAGGGAGTTGAGCTCCTACGAGCAGTACTTC. Protein product: CASRELSSYEQYF. V usage is TRBV6-1 and J usage is TRBJ2-7; tentatively, D is TRBD2 (5 bases). V shed 9 bases and J shed 0 bases, with 12 bases lying between them. The CDR3 runs to 13 residues. The germline gives CDR1 MNHNS, CDR2 SASEGT.

This clone occurred once. The CDR3 DNA reads TGCGCCAGCAGCCAAGCTTGGGTAGCGGGAGGGTACGAGCAGTACTTC. Translated: CASSQAWVAGGYEQYF. The rearrangement links TRBV4-1 to TRBJ2-7, with 11 positions matching TRBD2. This CDR3 contains 16 residues. The germline gives CDR1 MGHRA, CDR2 YSYEKL. V was pared by 1 base and J by 4 bases, with 6 bases of the junction left unmatched.

The chain combines TRBV28 with TRBJ2-7; D possibly corresponds to TRBD2 (5 bases). The V gene lost 0 bases and the J gene lost 0 bases, with 12 bases spanning the gap. CDR1 and CDR2 from the germline V gene are MDHEN and SYDVKM. The CDR3 consists of 16 residues. CDR3 nucleotides: TGTGCCAGCAGTTTATGGGTAGCGAGAAGCTCCTACGAGCAGTACTTC. Encoded protein: CASSLWVARSSYEQYF.

V gene TRBV6-1 combines with J gene TRBJ2-1; 12 bases map to TRBD2. Germline values: CDR1 MNHNS, CDR2 SASEGT. The CDR3 loop spans 18 amino acids. V was pared by 2 bases and J by 8 bases, with 13 bases of the junction left unmatched. CDR3 nucleotides: TGTGCCAGCAGTGAACACGAACTAGCGGGAGGCGGTTGGGATGAGCAGTTCTTC. Encoded protein: CASSEHELAGGGWDEQFF.

This chain links TRBV5-1 with TRBJ1-5, with D perhaps matching TRBD1 (6 bases). The V end lost 1 base, the J end lost 3 bases, and 11 bases lay between the germline ends. This CDR3 region has 15 residues. Germline V gene sequence: CDR1 SGHRS, CDR2 YFSETQ. CDR3 region: CASSLYGQNNQPQHF. CDR3 coding DNA: TGCGCCAGCAGCTTGTACGGACAGAACAATCAGCCCCAGCATTTT.

The chain carries TRBV30 and TRBJ1-2, with TRBD1 as a possible D gene (5 bases). The CDR3 runs to 18 residues. V dropped 0 bases and J dropped 1 base, with 21 bases sitting between them. CDR1 and CDR2 (germline): GTSNPN, SVGIG (reference sequence). The DNA of the CDR3 is TGTGCCTGGAGTGTATGGGTCGATCAGGGAACTGATAACTATGGCTACACCTTC. It codes for CAWSVWVDQGTDNYGYTF.

The chain couples TRBV28 to TRBJ2-1; TRBD2 matches 7 bases. The ends lost 1 base at V and 5 bases at J; junction bases unmatched: 8. Looked up from germline, CDR1 is MDHEN and CDR2 is SYDVKM. The CDR3 has 16 amino acids. CDR3 protein: CASSLYSGGRDNEQFF. CDR3 sequence (DNA): TGTGCCAGCAGTTTATATTCGGGAGGCCGGGACAATGAGCAGTTCTTC.

This chain links TRBV11-2 with TRBJ2-7; D is unresolved. Germline CDR1 is SGHAT and CDR2 is FQNNGV. CDR3 length equals 11 residues. Trimming removed 0 bases at V and 4 bases at J, with 1 base between. The CDR3 DNA follows: TGTGCCAGCAGCTTAGAGTACGAGCAGTACTTC. It codes for CASSLEYEQYF. The entire variable domain, with the rest obtained from reference TRBV11-2 and TRBJ2-7, is as follows: EAGVAQSPRYKIIEKRQSVAFWCNPISGHATLYWYQQILGQGPKLLIQFQNNGVVDDSQLPKDRFSAERLKGVDSTLKIQPAKLEDSAVYLCASSLEYEQYFGPGTRLTVT.

The chain's CDR3 is CASSADRAYGYTF. DNA for the CDR3: TGTGCCAGCAGCGCGGACAGGGCCTATGGCTACACCTTC. The gene calls are TRBV11-2 and TRBJ1-2; 8 nucleotides match TRBD1. Germline values: CDR1 SGHAT, CDR2 FQNNGV. This CDR3 has 13 residues. V trimming: 5 bases; J trimming: 4 bases; junction bases outside the gene matches: 3.